This passage covers 5 T cell receptor beta chains from one sample sequenced in a study of T cells after yellow fever vaccination. TCRdb passed the 5' RACE reads through MiXCR, listing each CDR3 protein once. The sample yields hundreds of thousands of distinct CDR3 sequences, 9.5% to 15% seen once. Sequenced here: CD4+ T cells sorted from PBMCs, sampled 15 days after the yellow fever booster vaccination. These receptors were collected from a man younger than 35 who received the YFV17D yellow fever vaccine.

The V call is TRBV6-1, the J call TRBJ1-5; tentative D call: TRBD1 (5 bases). This CDR3 is built from 14 residues. Germline V gene lookup returns CDR1 MNHNS and CDR2 SASEGT. Trimming took off 2 bases at V and 2 bases at J, with 7 bases between the two ends. CDR3 DNA sequence: TGTGCCAGCAGTGAACAGGGCGGCAATCAGCCCCAGCATTTT. Its translation is CASSEQGGNQPQHF.

This sequence joins TRBV25-1 and TRBJ2-5; D unresolved. The germline V gene has CDR1 MGHDK and CDR2 SYGVNS. V lost 3 bases and J 1 base, leaving 12 bases between the germline ends. CDR3 size: 15 residues. The CDR3 nucleotides are TGTGCCAGCAGTGATCTGGGCGGACCCCAAGAGACCCAGTACTTC. Its protein is CASSDLGGPQETQYF.

This clonotype was seen at least ten times. The gene calls are TRBV5-1 and TRBJ2-1; the match to TRBD1 covers 12 bases. Germline CDR1 reads SGHRS; CDR2 reads YFSETQ. There are 17 residues in the CDR3. After removal of 0 bases from V and 6 bases from J, the junction contained 7 bases not matched to a gene. CDR3 sequence (DNA): TGCGCCAGCAGCTTGGCCTCTCCGGGACAGGGGGCCAATGAGCAGTTCTTC. Translation gives CASSLASPGQGANEQFF.

The table lists this clonotype with a few counts. The chain is built from TRBV7-2 and TRBJ1-6; 7 nucleotides line up with TRBD1. From germline, CDR1 is SGHTA and CDR2 FQGNSA. V was clipped by 5 bases and J by 9 bases; unmatched bases: 7. The length of the CDR3 is 14 residues. The CDR3: CASSVQGYGSPLHF. CDR3 coding DNA: TGTGCCAGCAGCGTACAGGGGTATGGTTCACCCCTCCACTTT.

This clonotype was counted at least ten times. V and J are TRBV2 and TRBJ2-5; D gene ambiguous. The CDR3 spans 14 residues. V lost 5 bases, J lost 3 bases, and 13 bases lay in between. The germline V gene has CDR1 SNHLY and CDR2 FYNNEI. The CDR3 reads CASSRTDVEETQYF. DNA of the CDR3: TGTGCCAGCAGTCGGACGGACGTGGAAGAGACCCAGTACTTC.